A single sample is the source of the 4 T cell receptor beta chains below, sequenced in a study of regulatory T cells in long-lasting Graves disease. Time point: newly diagnosed GD, antithyroid drugs for less than 3 months. The TCR library was prepared using RNA isolated from PBMCs. HTBI primers from iRepertoire and Arm-PCR of CDR3 regions yielded the TCR beta libraries. TCRdb reanalysed the multiplex PCR reads using MiXCR and keeps one entry per CDR3 protein. The sample shows about 540,000 distinct CDR3 sequences, roughly 14% of them seen only once. The sample was also reused in another study, on T cells in Graves' hyperthyroidism and ophthalmopathy.

Sequenced here: peripheral blood mononuclear cells (PBMCs), sampled at new diagnosis, from a patient treated with antithyroid drugs. The source is a man aged 25 to 40 with Graves disease.

This clonotype was seen many times. V gene TRBV24-1 combines with J gene TRBJ2-1; no clear D gene. CDR3 length: 14 residues. Trimming removed 5 bases at V and 6 bases at J, with 13 bases between. Germline V gene lookup returns CDR1 KGHDR and CDR2 SFDVKD. The CDR3 region has the DNA TGTGCCACCAGTGTCGGAGCCCTGGGCAATGAGCAGTTCTTC. Protein product: CATSVGALGNEQFF.

This clonotype was counted only a few times. The V gene is TRBV2, the J gene TRBJ2-7, with TRBD2 matching 12 bases. The length of the CDR3 is 15 residues. CDR1 SNHLY and CDR2 FYNNEI come from the germline V gene. The V segment lost 3 bases and the J segment 6 bases; nucleotides outside the gene matches: 6. CDR3 residues: CASSDSLAGGIEQYF. DNA for the CDR3: TGTGCCAGCAGTGATTCACTAGCGGGAGGAATCGAGCAGTACTTC. Full variable domain (remainder filled in from reference TRBV2 and TRBJ2-7): EPEVTQTPSHQVTQMGQEVILRCVPISNHLYFYWYRQILGQKVEFLVSFYNNEISEKSEIFDDQFSVERPDGSNFTLKIRSTKLEDSAMYFCASSDSLAGGIEQYFGPGTRLTVT.

This clonotype was seen only a few times. The chain has TRBV19 and TRBJ2-3, with 7 bases identical to TRBD1. The CDR3 contains 15 residues. Germline loops: CDR1 LNHDA, CDR2 SQIVND (reference sequence). V shed 7 bases, J shed 2 bases, and the junction held 9 bases outside the gene matches. CDR3 nucleotide sequence: TGTGCCAGTAACGACTACAGGGGTTCCACAGATACGCAGTATTTT. It specifies CASNDYRGSTDTQYF.

This clonotype came up many times. The V call is TRBV6-1, the J call TRBJ1-2, with D perhaps matching TRBD1 (6 bases). V was trimmed by 7 bases and J by 4 bases, leaving 10 bases between them. This CDR3 has 12 amino acids. Germline values: CDR1 MNHNS, CDR2 SASEGT. CDR3 sequence reads: CASKLTGYGYTF. CDR3 coding DNA: TGTGCCAGCAAACTGACAGGCTATGGCTACACCTTC.